This T cell receptor (beta chain) was retrieved from a study of PD-1 blockade in classical Hodgkin lymphoma. The CDR3 covers 15 residues. Germline lookup yields CDR1 MNHEY and CDR2 SMNVEV (reference sequence). The junction had 11 bases not matched to a gene; V was cut back by 7 bases and J by 5 bases. Exposure to brentuximab vedotin varied, and each patient had relapsed following autologous stem cell transplantation. Generated by immunoSEQ multiplex PCR, the TCRdb table keeps only in-frame clones and is missing some. The sample comprises 55,000 to 80,000 clones, about 92% of which are singletons, and 7.5% to 9.5% rests with the top ten.

J is TRBJ2-3 and V is TRBV27; TRBD1 matches at 8 bases. The specimen was peripheral blood mononuclear cells (PBMCs), collected at baseline. The TCR sequence derives from a human donor with classical Hodgkin lymphoma. CDR3 loop: CASTFDRGFRDTQYF. For the CDR3, the DNA is TGTGCCAGCACCTTCGACAGGGGATTTCGAGATACGCAGTATTTT.